These 13 T cell receptor beta chains originate from one sample sequenced in a study of blood T cells in healthy people across ages (dated by TCRdb to between 2014 and 2017). Libraries were made using 5' RACE. Sequenced using an Illumina HiSeq 2500. A second roughly 7 to 11 cycle PCR used a sample-barcoded 5' primer and a J-beta primer mix. TCRdb reprocessing: public reads trimmed at Q25 with fastp, clones called with MiXCR, in-frame beta chains kept. A single entry per CDR3 protein holds the most common genes and DNA from its merged rows. Here the sample has around 1,000,000 distinct CDR3 sequences; about 23% occur a single time. Of the sample, 0.75% is held by the ten largest clones. These sequences were also reported in another study, on T cells of mothers and their children.

Sequenced material: blood. The receptors were gathered from a girl aged 2 to 10 in good health.

The rearrangement joins TRBV11-3 to TRBJ1-2; D is undetermined. Trimming pared 2 bases from V and 0 bases from J, leaving 4 bases between. The V gene's germline CDR1 is SGHNT and CDR2 YENEEA. The CDR3 totals 13 residues. CDR3 in DNA: TGTGCCAGCAGCTTAAACCCTAACTATGGCTACACCTTC. Protein sequence: CASSLNPNYGYTF.

This clonotype was recorded a few times. V and J are TRBV29-1 and TRBJ1-1, with TRBD1 as a possible D gene (6 bases). The CDR3 has 15 amino acids. The germline CDR1 and CDR2 sequences are SQVTM and ANQGSEA. V was trimmed by 6 bases and J by 2 bases, leaving 19 bases between them. The CDR3: CSVVLRTEVNTEAFF. The CDR3 DNA follows: TGCAGCGTCGTACTCCGGACAGAAGTCAACACTGAAGCTTTCTTT.

This clonotype was detected only a few times. The chain joins TRBV29-1 to TRBJ2-4, with D perhaps TRBD1 (6 bases). V lost 4 bases, J lost 1 base, and 14 bases lay in between. CDR1 and CDR2 from the germline V gene are SQVTM and ANQGSEA. CDR3 length: 15 residues. CDR3 sequence: CSVAFPGVAKNIQYF. DNA for the CDR3: TGCAGCGTTGCCTTCCCAGGGGTGGCCAAAAACATTCAGTACTTC.

This clonotype was observed a few times. V and J are TRBV4-1 and TRBJ2-7; D possibly corresponds to TRBD2 (6 bases). The CDR3 totals 17 residues. The germline V and J ends were trimmed by 1 base and 2 bases, with 18 bases remaining between them. The germline V gene has CDR1 MGHRA and CDR2 YSYEKL. Here the CDR3 DNA reads TGCGCCAGCAGCCAAGGGCCCAGTGGGGGGAACCCCTACGAGCAGTACTTC. This codes for CASSQGPSGGNPYEQYF.

The genes are TRBV6-5 and TRBJ2-3, with 10 nucleotides matching TRBD1. Germline CDR1 MNHEY, CDR2 SVGAGI. Germline trimming cut 7 bases from V and 5 bases from J; bases unmatched to any gene: 12. CDR3 length: 16 residues. The DNA of the CDR3 is TGTGCCAGCACCGCCTCCGGGACAGGGGTTAAAGATACGCAGTATTTT. The encoded protein is CASTASGTGVKDTQYF.

The gene calls are TRBV6-6 and TRBJ2-5; 8 bases are shared with TRBD1. This CDR3 comprises 14 residues. V dropped 7 bases and J dropped 5; count of bases not matched to a gene: 9. In germline, CDR1 is MNHNY, CDR2 SVGAGI (reference sequence). This chain's CDR3 is CASTQGASQETQYF. CDR3 in DNA: TGTGCCAGCACCCAGGGGGCTAGTCAGGAGACCCAGTACTTC.

This clonotype was recorded a few times. J is TRBJ2-1 and V is TRBV6-6; TRBD2 aligns across 12 bases. Germline CDR1 reads MNHNY; CDR2 reads SVGAGI (reference sequence). This CDR3 has 16 amino acids. The ends lost 5 bases at V and 4 bases at J; junction bases unmatched: 6. The CDR3 region is CASSHPTSGGYNEQFF. The CDR3, as DNA: TGTGCCAGCAGTCACCCCACTAGCGGGGGGTACAATGAGCAGTTCTTC.

This clonotype was picked up a small number of times. This chain joins TRBV28 and TRBJ1-4; no clear D gene. The CDR3 is 14 residues long. V shed 3 bases and J shed 8 bases, with 13 bases lying between them. Per the germline V gene, CDR1 is MDHEN and CDR2 is SYDVKM. This CDR3 reads CASSLNRFREKLFF. CDR3 in DNA: TGTGCCAGCAGTTTGAATCGGTTCCGAGAAAAACTGTTTTTT.

This chain uses TRBV6-1 with TRBJ1-4; 7 nucleotides line up with TRBD1. CDR3 length: 14 amino acids. Per germline, CDR1 MNHNS and CDR2 SASEGT. V shed 7 bases, J shed 5 bases, and the junction held 7 bases outside the gene matches. CDR3 residues: CASIQGQPNEKLFF. The CDR3 nucleotides are TGTGCCAGCATCCAGGGACAGCCGAATGAAAAACTGTTTTTT.

J is TRBJ1-4 and V is TRBV2; weak D call: TRBD1 (5 bases). There are 17 residues in the CDR3. The ends were cut back, 6 bases at V and 6 bases at J, with 23 bases in the middle. CDR1 is SNHLY, CDR2 FYNNEI, per germline. As DNA, the CDR3 is TGTGCCAGCAGCGAGAGAGGTTATAGTCTAGGGGATGAAAAACTGTTTTTT. It encodes CASSERGYSLGDEKLFF.

J is TRBJ1-5 and V is TRBV28; 8 bases match TRBD1. The DNA end lines up better with TRBJ2-3; the J call may be wrong. This CDR3 has 15 amino acids. Germline loops: CDR1 MDHEN, CDR2 SYDVKM. CDR3: CASSWTGSSNQPQYF. The DNA of the CDR3 is TGTGCCAGCAGTTGGACAGGGTCAAGCAATCAGCCCCAGTATTTT.

This chain uses TRBV11-2 with TRBJ2-2, with no clear D. The CDR3 extends over 16 amino acids. Germline-derived CDR1 and CDR2 are SGHAT and FQNNGV. Trimming removed 6 bases at V and 2 bases at J, with 16 bases between. CDR3 loop: CASSSVAGFNTGELFF. The CDR3 DNA reads as TGTGCCAGCAGTTCTGTGGCAGGTTTTAACACCGGGGAGCTGTTTTTT.

The chain couples TRBV28 to TRBJ1-6; D not resolved. This CDR3 contains 13 residues. The V end was cut by 3 bases, the J end by 14 bases, with 14 bases between. The V gene's germline CDR1 is MDHEN and CDR2 SYDVKM. CDR3 coding DNA: TGTGCCAGCAGTTTCACGACGCTAGACACCCTCCACTTT. Its translation is CASSFTTLDTLHF.